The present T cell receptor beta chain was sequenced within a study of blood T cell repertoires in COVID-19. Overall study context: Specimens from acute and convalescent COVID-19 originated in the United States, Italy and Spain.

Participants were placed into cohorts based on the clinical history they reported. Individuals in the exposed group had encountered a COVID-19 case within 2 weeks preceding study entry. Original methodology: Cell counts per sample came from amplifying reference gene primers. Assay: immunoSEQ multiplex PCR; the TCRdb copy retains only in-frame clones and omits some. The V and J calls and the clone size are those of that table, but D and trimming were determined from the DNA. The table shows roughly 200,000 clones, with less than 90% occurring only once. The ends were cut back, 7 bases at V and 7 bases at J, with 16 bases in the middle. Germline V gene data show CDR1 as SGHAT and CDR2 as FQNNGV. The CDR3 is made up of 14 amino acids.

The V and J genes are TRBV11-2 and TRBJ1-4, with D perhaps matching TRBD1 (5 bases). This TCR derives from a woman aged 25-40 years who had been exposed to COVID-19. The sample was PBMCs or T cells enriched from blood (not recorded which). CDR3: CASNGGVIGEKLFF. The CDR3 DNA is TGTGCCAGCAACGGGGGGGTTATTGGTGAAAAACTGTTTTTT.